This T cell receptor (beta chain) was found in a study of T cells in Graves' hyperthyroidism and ophthalmopathy. Amplified TCR beta CDR3 regions came from RNA transcripts. TCR CDR3 underwent first-round RT-PCR with the HTBI primer set. MiXCR was run by TCRdb on the multiplex PCR reads, yielding one entry per CDR3 protein. The sample consists of a few hundred thousand distinct CDR3 sequences, 15% to 20% of them appearing once. Trimming pared 6 bases from V and 6 bases from J, leaving 18 bases between. The V gene's germline CDR1 is SGHAT and CDR2 FQNNGV. The CDR3 contains 14 residues. This clonotype was seen ten or more times.

Sequencing was performed on blood. The chain has TRBV11-2 and TRBJ2-7; D possibly corresponds to TRBD2 (5 bases). The origin of this receptor is a middle-aged woman with Graves' ophthalmopathy. CDR3 region: CASSRVMVAGEQYF. CDR3 bases: TGTGCCAGCAGTCGAGTTATGGTCGCGGGCGAGCAGTACTTC.